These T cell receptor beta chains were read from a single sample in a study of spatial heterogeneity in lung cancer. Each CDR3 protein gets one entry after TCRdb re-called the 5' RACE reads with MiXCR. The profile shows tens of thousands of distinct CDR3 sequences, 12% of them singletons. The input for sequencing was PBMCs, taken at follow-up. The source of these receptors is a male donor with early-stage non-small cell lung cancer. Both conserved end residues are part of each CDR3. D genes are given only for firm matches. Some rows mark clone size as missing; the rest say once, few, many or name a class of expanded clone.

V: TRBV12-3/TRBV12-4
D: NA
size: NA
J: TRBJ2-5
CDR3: CASSGGRMETQYF
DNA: TGTGCCAGCAGCGGGGGACGGATGGAGACCCAGTACTTC

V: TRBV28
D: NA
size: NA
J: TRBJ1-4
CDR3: CASSIRGLGEKLFF
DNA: TGTGCCAGCAGCATACGGGGGCTCGGGGAAAAACTGTTTTTT

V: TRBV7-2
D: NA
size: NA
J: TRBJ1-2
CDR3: CASTEAYDYTF
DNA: TGTGCCAGCACCGAAGCTTATGACTACACCTTC

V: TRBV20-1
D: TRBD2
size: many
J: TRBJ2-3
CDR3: CSARAPSGGMRAQYF
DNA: TGCAGTGCTAGAGCCCCTAGCGGGGGGATGCGCGCGCAGTATTTT

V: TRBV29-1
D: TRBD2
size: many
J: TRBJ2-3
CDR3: CSVVWGPGGTDTQYF
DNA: TGCAGCGTTGTGTGGGGACCGGGGGGAACAGATACGCAGTATTTT

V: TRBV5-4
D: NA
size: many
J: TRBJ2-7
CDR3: CASSPSAGNSEQYF
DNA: TGTGCCAGCAGCCCCTCCGCAGGGAACTCCGAGCAGTACTTC

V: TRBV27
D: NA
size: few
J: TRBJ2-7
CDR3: CASSSCLPEITF
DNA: TGTGCCAGCAGTTCCTGCCTGCCTGAAATTACCTTC

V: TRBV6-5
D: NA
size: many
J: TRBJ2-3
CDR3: CASSYSSGGESTDTQYF
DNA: TGTGCCAGCAGTTACTCATCGGGGGGCGAGAGCACAGATACGCAGTATTTT

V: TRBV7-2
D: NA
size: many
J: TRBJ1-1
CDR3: CASTPTPRMSEAFF
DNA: TGTGCCAGCACCCCTACCCCCAGGATGAGTGAAGCTTTCTTT

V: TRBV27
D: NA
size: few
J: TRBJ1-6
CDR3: CASSLRLVPAGTPSYNSPLHF
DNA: TGTGCCAGCAGTTTACGACTTGTACCGGCAGGGACCCCCTCCTATAATTCACCCCTCCACTTT

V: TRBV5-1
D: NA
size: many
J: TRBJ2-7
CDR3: CASSLGTPPYEQYF
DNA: TGCGCCAGCAGCTTAGGGACACCCCCCTACGAGCAGTACTTC

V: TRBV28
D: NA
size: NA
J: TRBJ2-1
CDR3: CASKEGAAYNEQFF
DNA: TGTGCCAGCAAAGAAGGGGCAGCGTACAATGAGCAGTTCTTC

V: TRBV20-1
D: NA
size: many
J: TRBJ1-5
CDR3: CSAKDPGTGSLYSNQPQHF
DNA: TGCAGTGCAAAAGACCCCGGGACCGGATCCCTTTACAGCAATCAGCCCCAGCATTTT

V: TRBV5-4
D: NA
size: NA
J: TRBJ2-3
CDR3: CASSWTSTDTQYF
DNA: TGTGCCAGCAGCTGGACTAGCACAGATACGCAGTATTTT

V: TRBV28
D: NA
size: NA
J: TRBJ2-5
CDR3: CASRKETQYF
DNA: TGTGCCAGCAGAAAAGAGACCCAGTACTTC

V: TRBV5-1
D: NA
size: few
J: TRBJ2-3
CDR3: CASSLRQPGDTQYF
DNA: TGCGCCAGCAGCTTAAGACAGCCCGGAGATACGCAGTATTTT

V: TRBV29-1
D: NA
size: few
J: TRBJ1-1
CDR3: CSVAEGLNTEAFF
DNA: TGCAGCGTTGCTGAGGGATTGAACACTGAAGCTTTCTTT

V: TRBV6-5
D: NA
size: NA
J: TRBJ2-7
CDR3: CASSYGLTKAYEQYF
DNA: TGTGCCAGCAGTTACGGACTAACGAAAGCTTACGAGCAGTACTTC

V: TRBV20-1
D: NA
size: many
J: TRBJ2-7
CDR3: CSASIPGILSEQYF
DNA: TGCAGTGCTAGTATCCCAGGCATCCTATCCGAGCAGTACTTC